Given below is one T cell receptor (beta chain) in context. Its cognate antigen is unknown. The germline gives CDR1 MNHEY, CDR2 SVGAGI. V was pared by 2 bases and J by 0 bases, with 8 bases between. The CDR3 extends over 15 amino acids. Primers: 60 Vbeta forward and 13 Jbeta reverse. TCRdb keeps only in-frame clones here, not all; method: immunoSEQ multiplex PCR. The table records some 79,000 clones, around 81% of them present only once. This record belongs to a study of cytomegalovirus exposure and HLA in healthy donors. About the study: In an earlier analysis, 90 million to 130 million unique TCR beta sequences were found from about 180 million T cells. Study-wide findings and caveats: It is likely that the observed cluster of highly shared sequence variants was a sequencing artifact.

Sequencing was performed on PBMCs. The receptor was isolated from a male donor in good health and CMV-seropositive. The J gene is TRBJ2-1, the V gene TRBV6-5; no definite D call. The DNA of the CDR3 is TGTGCCAGCAGTTACCCTCGGAGCTCCTACAATGAGCAGTTCTTC. Protein sequence: CASSYPRSSYNEQFF.